Below are 23 T cell receptor beta chains sequenced from a single sample in a study of Graves' ophthalmopathy and Graves' hyperthyroidism. The authors amplified TCR beta CDR3 regions from RNA transcripts. RT-PCR in the first round used HTBI primers; a second-round multiplex PCR followed. Via MiXCR, TCRdb re-called the multiplex PCR reads, giving one row per CDR3 protein. Of a few hundred thousand distinct CDR3 sequences listed, 17% are singletons. Source material: peripheral blood. Every receptor here comes from an adult woman with stable Graves' hyperthyroidism.

J is TRBJ1-5 and V is TRBV4-1; unclear D gene. The CDR3 runs to 14 residues. V lost 0 bases and J 6 bases, leaving 9 bases between the germline ends. Germline-derived CDR1 and CDR2 are MGHRA and YSYEKL. Here the CDR3 DNA reads TGCGCCAGCAGCCAAGATCCCCCAGGTCAGCCCCAGCATTTT. Amino acids: CASSQDPPGQPQHF.

This clonotype showed up many times. J is TRBJ1-1 and V is TRBV10-3; weak D call: TRBD1 (5 bases). Germline CDR1 and CDR2: ENHRY and SYGVKD. There are 14 residues in the CDR3. Trimming left V 0 bases short and J 13 bases short, with 18 bases between. The DNA of the CDR3 is TGTGCCATCAGTGAGTCGAACCGGGGGAAGGGAGTTTTCTTT. Its protein is CAISESNRGKGVFF.

The chain employs TRBV7-8 and TRBJ2-7; TRBD1 aligns across 7 bases. The germline gives CDR1 SGHVS, CDR2 FQNEAQ. V trimming: 0 bases; J trimming: 2 bases; junction bases outside the gene matches: 4. The CDR3 consists of 15 residues. Here the CDR3 DNA reads TGTGCCAGCAGCTTAGCGGACGGGACAGCCTACGAGCAGTACTTC. Its translation is CASSLADGTAYEQYF.

This clonotype was seen at least ten times. A much larger clonotype is one base distant, so this may be a read error. The chain couples TRBV6-4 to TRBJ1-2; D may be TRBD1 (5 bases). This CDR3 comprises 13 residues. Trimming stripped 3 bases from V and 4 bases from J, with 9 bases between. In germline, CDR1 is MRHNA, CDR2 SNTAGT. Here the CDR3 DNA reads TGTGCCAGCAGTGAACGGGGGGGCTATGGCTACACCTTC. Translated: CASSERGGYGYTF.

This clonotype was seen at least ten times. The chain combines TRBV9 with TRBJ2-7, with 8 nucleotides matching TRBD1. V lost 3 bases to trimming and J lost 2 bases; unmatched junction nucleotides: 4. CDR1 is SGDLS and CDR2 is YYNGEE in the germline V gene. CDR3 length: 14 residues. The CDR3 DNA follows: TGTGCCAGCAGCGACGGACAGGGAGCCTACGAGCAGTACTTC. Amino acids: CASSDGQGAYEQYF.

The chain carries TRBV3-1 and TRBJ1-3; no reliable D call. Germline CDR1 is LGHDT and CDR2 is YNNKEL (reference sequence). The V end lost 0 bases, the J end lost 2 bases, and 8 bases lay between the germline ends. This CDR3 is 15 amino acids long. The CDR3 spells CASSQDEGTGNTIYF. CDR3 bases: TGTGCCAGCAGCCAAGATGAAGGGACTGGAAACACCATATATTTT.

This clonotype appeared a few times. This could be a read error, since a much larger clone is one nucleotide away. This chain connects TRBV2 to TRBJ1-1; no firm D call. CDR3 length equals 15 residues. Per germline, CDR1 SNHLY and CDR2 FYNNEI. CDR3 in amino acids: CASSEVARWNTEACF. The CDR3 coding sequence is TGTGCCAGCAGTGAAGTAGCTCGCTGGAACACTGAAGCTTGCTTT.

In this sample, this clonotype turned up many times. The genes are TRBV12-3 or TRBV12-4 and TRBJ2-7; no firm D call. The CDR3 totals 11 residues. Trimming pared 8 bases from V and 4 bases from J, leaving 9 bases between. The CDR3 nucleotides read TGTGCCAGCGGACCTTTTTACGAGCAGTACTTC. It specifies CASGPFYEQYF.

This clonotype was seen many times. This chain uses TRBV5-1 with TRBJ2-2; no reliable D call. Germline V gives CDR1 SGHRS, CDR2 YFSETQ. The CDR3 runs to 14 residues. V was trimmed by 1 base and J by 5 bases, leaving 9 bases between them. As DNA, the CDR3 is TGCGCCAGCAGCTTGCTTCTAGGAACCGGGGAGCTGTTTTTT. Translating gives CASSLLLGTGELFF.

The sample holds many counts of this clonotype. Compared with germline, one end of the junction differs, possibly owing to a read error. The V call is TRBV20-1, the J call TRBJ2-4; 8 bases agree with TRBD2. CDR3 length: 14 amino acids. Germline V gene sequence: CDR1 DFQATT, CDR2 SNEGSKA (reference sequence). The CDR3 region has the DNA TGCAGTGCCGATAGCGGGAATCCCAAAAACATTAAGTACTTC. Its translation: CSADSGNPKNIKYF.

This clonotype was counted at least ten times. Mismatch with germline at one junction end may stem from a read error. V and J are TRBV27 and TRBJ2-7; D may be TRBD2 (6 bases). Germline loops: CDR1 MNHEY, CDR2 SMNVEV (reference sequence). The CDR3 is 12 residues long. CDR3 residues: CASSLSGGTTHF. The CDR3 region has the DNA TGTGCCAGCAGTTTATCCGGAGGGACCACTCACTTC.

This clonotype was counted at least ten times. The chain is built from TRBV19 and TRBJ1-2; D gene ambiguous. The germline gives CDR1 LNHDA, CDR2 SQIVND (reference sequence). CDR3 length equals 11 residues. V shed 5 bases and J shed 3 bases, with 4 bases lying between them. The CDR3 here is CASSADYGYTF. The CDR3 DNA follows: TGTGCCAGTAGTGCGGACTATGGCTACACCTTC.

Many counts were recorded for this clonotype. The genes are TRBV27 and TRBJ1-2; D is ambiguous. This CDR3 spans 13 amino acids. Trimming left V 6 bases short and J 3 bases short, with 11 bases between. Germline values: CDR1 MNHEY, CDR2 SMNVEV (reference sequence). CDR3 protein: CASSFGPDYGYTF. The CDR3 DNA sequence: TGTGCCAGCAGCTTTGGCCCGGACTATGGCTACACCTTC.

In its sample, this clonotype was seen many times. V is TRBV20-1 and J is TRBJ1-2, with D hard to call. V lost 7 bases and J 4 bases, leaving 10 bases between the germline ends. The CDR3 consists of 11 residues. Germline-derived CDR1 and CDR2 are DFQATT and SNEGSKA (reference sequence). The DNA for the CDR3 is TGCAGTGTCCGTCGTGGCTATGGCTACACCTTC. Amino acids: CSVRRGYGYTF.

This clonotype was recorded many times. The chain uses TRBV2 and TRBJ1-6, with D possibly TRBD1 on 5 matching bases. Trimming took off 4 bases at V and 7 bases at J, with 8 bases between the two ends. Germline CDR1 reads SNHLY; CDR2 reads FYNNEI. This CDR3 contains 13 residues. The CDR3 protein is CASSARENSPLHF. For the CDR3, the DNA is TGTGCCAGCAGTGCCAGGGAAAATTCACCCCTCCACTTT.

This clonotype has at least ten counts. V and J are TRBV27 and TRBJ2-7; 9 nucleotides match TRBD1. CDR1 MNHEY and CDR2 SMNVEV come from the germline V gene (reference sequence). The V segment lost 6 bases and the J segment 0 bases; nucleotides outside the gene matches: 6. This CDR3 spans 15 amino acids. The CDR3 here is CASSRTGVFSYEQYF. The CDR3 region has the DNA TGTGCCAGCAGCCGGACAGGGGTTTTCTCCTACGAGCAGTACTTC.

This clonotype was picked up a small number of times. This may be a read error, as it is one base from a much larger clone. V usage is TRBV11-1 and J usage is TRBJ2-4; tentatively, D is TRBD2 (5 bases). This CDR3 has 15 residues. Trimming pared 4 bases from V and 3 bases from J, leaving 13 bases between. Germline CDR1 is SGHAT and CDR2 is FQDESV (reference sequence). This chain's CDR3 is CASSYLTSYKNIQYF. The CDR3 nucleotides read TGTGCCAGCAGCTACCTAACTAGTTACAAAAACATTCAGTACTTC.

This clonotype was seen at least ten times. V and J are TRBV19 and TRBJ1-5; TRBD1 aligns across 8 bases. This CDR3 comprises 14 residues. Germline CDR1 LNHDA, CDR2 SQIVND (reference sequence). Trimming at V came to 9 bases and at J to 4 bases, leaving 8 bases not matched to a gene. The CDR3 sequence: CASLHRDRNQPQHF. As DNA, the CDR3 is TGTGCCAGCCTACACCGGGACAGGAATCAGCCCCAGCATTTT.

This clonotype appeared many times. Here the CDR3 reads CASSLSGPLSRPYEQYF. The CDR3 DNA is TGTGCCAGCAGCTTATCCGGACCCCTAAGTCGGCCCTACGAGCAGTACTTC. The rearrangement links TRBV11-2 to TRBJ2-7; D not resolved. V lost 2 bases and J lost 2, with 19 bases in between. Germline V gene sequence: CDR1 SGHAT, CDR2 FQNNGV. The CDR3 runs 17 residues.

This clonotype was recorded a few times. As DNA, the CDR3 is TGCAGCGTTGAACTGCGATCGGAGACCCAGTACTTC. Amino acids: CSVELRSETQYF. This chain uses TRBV29-1 with TRBJ2-5, with D hard to call. Trimming left V 2 bases short and J 5 bases short, with 9 bases between. The CDR3 sequence is 12 residues long. From germline, CDR1 is SQVTM and CDR2 ANQGSEA.

This clonotype was observed many times. V usage is TRBV7-2 and J usage is TRBJ2-5; D gene uncertain. CDR1 and CDR2 from the germline V gene are SGHTA and FQGNSA. Trimming took 2 bases from V and 1 from J, leaving 5 bases between them. This CDR3 is built from 13 residues. The chain's CDR3 is CASSLWVQETQYF. In DNA, the CDR3 is TGTGCCAGCAGCTTATGGGTCCAAGAGACCCAGTACTTC.

The chain is built from TRBV5-1 and TRBJ2-2, with D unclear. CDR3 length equals 13 residues. Germline CDR1 reads SGHRS; CDR2 reads YFSETQ. V shed 6 bases and J shed 5 bases, with 11 bases lying between them. CDR3 sequence: CASTEQQTGELFF. The CDR3 region has the DNA TGCGCCAGCACCGAACAGCAAACCGGGGAGCTGTTTTTT.

There are many counts of this clonotype. The rearrangement uses TRBV29-1 and TRBJ1-1; 8 bases align to TRBD1. The J segment lost 4 bases and the V segment lost 5 bases, leaving 18 bases of the junction unmatched. Germline V lookup: CDR1 SQVTM, CDR2 ANQGSEA. There are 17 residues in the CDR3. The CDR3 sequence: CSVKSGTGWTRGTEAFF. CDR3 DNA sequence: TGCAGCGTTAAATCCGGGACAGGATGGACTCGAGGCACTGAAGCTTTCTTT.